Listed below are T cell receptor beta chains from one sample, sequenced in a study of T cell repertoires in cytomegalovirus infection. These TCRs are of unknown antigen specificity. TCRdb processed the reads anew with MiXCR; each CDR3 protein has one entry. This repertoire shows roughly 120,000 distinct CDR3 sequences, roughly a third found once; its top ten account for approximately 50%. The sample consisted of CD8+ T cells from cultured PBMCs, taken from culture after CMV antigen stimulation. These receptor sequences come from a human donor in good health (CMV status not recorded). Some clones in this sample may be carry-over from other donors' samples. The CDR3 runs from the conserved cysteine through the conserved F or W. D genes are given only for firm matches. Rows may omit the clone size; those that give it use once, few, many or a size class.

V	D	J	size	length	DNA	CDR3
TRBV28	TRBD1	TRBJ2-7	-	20	TGTGCCAGCAGTTTGGCGCCAGGGACAGGGGGCGGGTATTCGTCCTACGAGCAGTACTTC	CASSLAPGTGGGYSSYEQYF
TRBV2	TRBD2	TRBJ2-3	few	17	TGTGCCAGCAGTGAACTAGCGGGGGGGGCTAGCACAGATACGCAGTATTTT	CASSELAGGASTDTQYF
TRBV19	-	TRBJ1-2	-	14	TGTGCCAGTAGTATAGTCTACGGAAACTATGGCTACACCTTC	CASSIVYGNYGYTF
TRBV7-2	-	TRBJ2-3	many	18	TGTGCCAGCAGCTTGCGGACAGGGACTAAAACTAGCACAGATACGCAGTATTTT	CASSLRTGTKTSTDTQYF
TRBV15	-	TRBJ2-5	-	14	TGTGCCACCAGCACTGACAGTCCAAAGGTCGCCCAGTACTTC	CATSTDSPKVAQYF
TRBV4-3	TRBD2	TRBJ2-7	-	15	TGCGCCAGCAGCCCCCAGACTAGCGGGGTCTACGAGCAGTACTTC	CASSPQTSGVYEQYF
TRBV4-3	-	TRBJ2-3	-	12	TGCGCCAGCAGCCAGGGACAAAATACGCAGTATTTT	CASSQGQNTQYF
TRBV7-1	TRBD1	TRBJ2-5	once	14	TGTGCCAGCAGCTCCGGGACAGAGCACGAGACCCAGTACTTC	CASSSGTEHETQYF
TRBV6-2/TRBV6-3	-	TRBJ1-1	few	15	TGTGCCAGCAGTTACTCCTCTGTCGGGGGCGTTGAAGCTTTCTTT	CASSYSSVGGVEAFF
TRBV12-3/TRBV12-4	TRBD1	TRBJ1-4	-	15	TGTGCCAGCACCGTTCAGGGGGCAACTAATGAAAAACTGTTTTTT	CASTVQGATNEKLFF
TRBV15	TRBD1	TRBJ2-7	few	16	TGTGCCACCAGCAGACCGACAGGGTCTGGGTCCTACGAGCAGTACTTC	CATSRPTGSGSYEQYF
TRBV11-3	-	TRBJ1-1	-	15	TGTGCCAGCAGCCCCCGAGGACGGCTGAACACTGAAGCTTTCTTT	CASSPRGRLNTEAFF
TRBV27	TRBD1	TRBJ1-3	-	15	TGTGCCAGCAGTTTGAGGGGGCTGCGTGGAAACACCATATATTTT	CASSLRGLRGNTIYF
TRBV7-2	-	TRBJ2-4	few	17	TGTGCCAGCAGCTTAGAAGGGGGGGTAGGGTCCAAAAACATTCAGTACTTC	CASSLEGGVGSKNIQYF